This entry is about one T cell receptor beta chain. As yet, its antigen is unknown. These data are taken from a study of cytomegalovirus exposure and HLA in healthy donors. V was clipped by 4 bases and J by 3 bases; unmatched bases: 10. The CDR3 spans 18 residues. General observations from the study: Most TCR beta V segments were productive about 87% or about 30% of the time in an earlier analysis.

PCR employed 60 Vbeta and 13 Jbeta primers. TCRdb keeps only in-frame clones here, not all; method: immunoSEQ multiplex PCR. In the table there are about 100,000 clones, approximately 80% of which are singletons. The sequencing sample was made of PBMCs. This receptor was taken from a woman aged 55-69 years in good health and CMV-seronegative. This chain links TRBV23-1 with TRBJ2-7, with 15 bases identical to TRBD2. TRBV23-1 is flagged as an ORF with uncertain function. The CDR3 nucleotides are TGCGCCAGCAGTCCGGGACTAGCGGGAGGAGGGGGAAACTACGAGCAGTACTTC. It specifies CASSPGLAGGGGNYEQYF.